Included here is one T cell receptor (beta chain) sequence, with context. Its antigen is not identified. This CDR3 region has 12 residues. With 8 bases removed from V and 1 base from J, the gap between germline ends came to 11 bases. CDR1 and CDR2 from the germline V gene are SQVTM and ANQGSEA. These data are taken from a study of vaccination effects on CD4 cells after COVID-19. On the study more broadly: Researchers reported culturing a few million PBMC in each well, adding approximately 9.4 IU/ml IL-2 and about 9.6 ug/ml peptides.

Profiling relied on immunoSEQ multiplex PCR, and the TCRdb table lists in-frame clones only, not all of them. The sample has tens of thousands of clones, approximately 80% seen once. Culture lasted 10 days before CD4+ T cell isolation. Two-dose vaccination with either BNT162b2 or mRNA-1273 was given to the participants. Among the vaccine recipients, none had a prior SARS-CoV-2 infection, and nucleocapsid antibodies were negative. Cultures received IL-2 medium that replaced half the medium on days 3 and 7. The rearrangement links TRBV29-1 to TRBJ1-1; D gene uncertain. This TCR derives from a human donor who received a COVID-19 vaccine. The specimen comprised CD4+ T cells from PBMCs cultured without peptide, sampled after COVID-19 vaccination. CDR3 DNA sequence: TGCAGCTTGGATCATCAGAACACTGAAGCTTTCTTT. This translates into CSLDHQNTEAFF.